Presented here are 17 T cell receptor beta chains from one specimen sequenced in a study of T cell responses to AZD1222 COVID-19 vaccine. Libraries were prepared by immunoSEQ multiplex PCR; TCRdb keeps only in-frame clonotypes and omits some of them. Found here are about 150,000 clones, 80% to 95% of them singletons; the top ten hold approximately 6.9%. Sequenced material: peripheral blood, taken 28 days after the second AZD1222 dose. These receptor sequences come from an adult who received the AZD1222 COVID-19 vaccine.

The chain uses TRBV5-1 and TRBJ2-3; TRBD2 is a possible D gene (6 bases). CDR1 and CDR2 from the germline V gene are SGHRS and YFSETQ. V lost 4 bases and J lost 5, with 17 bases in between. This CDR3 has 15 amino acids. CDR3 amino acids: CASSRLGWFGDTQYF. The CDR3 DNA is TGCGCCAGCAGCCGACTAGGGTGGTTCGGAGATACGCAGTATTTT. Filled out from reference TRBV5-1 and TRBJ2-3, the complete variable domain reads KAGVTQTPRYLIKTRGQQVTLSCSPISGHRSVSWYQQTPGQGLQFLFEYFSETQRNKGNFPGRFSGRQFSNSRSEMNVSTLELGDSALYLCASSRLGWFGDTQYFGPGTRLTVL.

The V gene is TRBV7-2, the J gene TRBJ2-6; D is undetermined. V was pared by 5 bases and J by 11 bases, with 13 bases between. The CDR3 has 13 amino acids. Germline CDR1 is SGHTA and CDR2 is FQGNSA. The chain's CDR3 is CASSPASRHVLTF. The CDR3 DNA reads TGTGCCAGCAGCCCCGCTTCGAGGCACGTCCTGACTTTC.

The chain uses TRBV19 and TRBJ2-7; D may be TRBD1 (5 bases). Trimming shortened V by 5 bases and J by 4 bases, and 18 bases separated the two germline ends. The length of the CDR3 is 15 residues. CDR1 and CDR2 (germline): LNHDA, SQIVND (reference sequence). As DNA, the CDR3 is TGTGCCAGTAGTTCCTCAGGGTGGATGACTTACGAGCAGTACTTC. It encodes CASSSSGWMTYEQYF.

This clone was counted only a few times. Other nucleotide sequences in the sample specify the same CDR3. V is TRBV6-5 and J is TRBJ2-7; weak D call: TRBD1 (5 bases). Between the trimmed V and J ends, which lost 2 bases and 3 bases, there was a span of 8 bases. Germline assignment: CDR1 MNHEY and CDR2 SVGAGI. The CDR3 extends over 13 amino acids. The CDR3 reads CASSYGRDYEQYF. CDR3 in DNA: TGTGCCAGCAGTTACGGCAGGGACTACGAGCAGTACTTC.

The chain links TRBV19 to TRBJ2-1; 9 bases agree with TRBD2. The CDR3 loop spans 17 amino acids. Germline V gives CDR1 LNHDA, CDR2 SQIVND (reference sequence). V shed 6 bases and J 5 bases; nucleotides not matched to a gene: 14. Here the CDR3 DNA reads TGTGCCAGTAGCTCCCTCCGCCTGCGGGGGGGGGACAATGAGCAGTTCTTC. It translates to CASSSLRLRGGDNEQFF.

This clone was picked up one time. The gene calls are TRBV3-1 (or the pseudogene TRBV3-2) and TRBJ2-1; 8 nucleotides line up with TRBD2. After removal of 4 bases from V and 2 bases from J, the junction contained 7 bases not matched to a gene. The CDR3 is made up of 16 amino acids. CDR1 and CDR2 (germline): LGHDT, YNNKEL (reference sequence). As DNA, the CDR3 is TGTGCCAGCAGCCTCGGGACTAGAGTAACCTACAATGAGCAGTTCTTC. Protein: CASSLGTRVTYNEQFF.

This chain uses TRBV7-3 with TRBJ2-1; maybe TRBD2 (5 bases). Between the trimmed V and J ends, which lost 4 bases and 9 bases, there was a span of 19 bases. In germline, CDR1 is SGHTA, CDR2 FQGTGA. This CDR3 has 15 residues. The CDR3 reads CASSSQPPPAGEQFF. CDR3 nucleotide sequence: TGTGCCAGCAGCTCACAACCCCCGCCGGCGGGTGAGCAGTTCTTC.

V gene TRBV6-5 combines with J gene TRBJ1-3, with 7 bases fitting TRBD1. The CDR3 is made up of 15 amino acids. J lost 0 bases, V lost 5 bases, and 4 bases had no gene match. Germline values: CDR1 MNHEY, CDR2 SVGAGI. The CDR3, as DNA: TGTGCCAGCAGTCCGACAGGGCTCTCTGGAAACACCATATATTTT. Residues: CASSPTGLSGNTIYF.

The chain employs TRBV6-2 or TRBV6-3 and TRBJ1-5; D might be TRBD1 (5 bases). This CDR3 contains 13 residues. CDR1 MNHEY and CDR2 SVGEGT come from the germline V gene. The germline V and J ends were trimmed by 4 bases and 7 bases, with 11 bases remaining between them. This CDR3 reads CASSFSGIQPQHF. The CDR3 DNA is TGTGCCAGCAGTTTCTCAGGGATACAGCCCCAGCATTTT.

This clone was detected only a few times. CDR3 residues: CASRTGANVLTF. As DNA, the CDR3 is TGTGCCAGCAGAACTGGGGCCAACGTCCTGACTTTC. This sequence joins TRBV25-1 and TRBJ2-6, with D unclear. Germline V gene lookup returns CDR1 MGHDK and CDR2 SYGVNS. The CDR3 totals 12 residues. V was cut by 6 bases and J by 2 bases, with 2 bases left in between. Variable domain in full (rest from reference TRBV25-1 and TRBJ2-6): EADIYQTPRYLVIGTGKKITLECSQTMGHDKMYWYQQDPGMELHLIHYSYGVNSTEKGDLSSESTVSRIRTEHFPLTLESARPSHTSQYLCASRTGANVLTFGAGSRLTVL.

The chain combines TRBV12-3 or TRBV12-4 with TRBJ1-6; D ambiguous. The V end was cut by 5 bases, the J end by 15 bases, with 17 bases between. This CDR3 is 13 amino acids long. The CDR3 spells CASSEGSSPFLHF. The CDR3 DNA follows: TGTGCCAGCAGTGAAGGATCCAGCCCATTCCTCCACTTT.

The chain is built from TRBV18 and TRBJ2-3; D is perhaps TRBD2 (7 bases). The germline gives CDR1 KGHSH, CDR2 LQKENI. There are 16 residues in the CDR3. The ends were cut back, 7 bases at V and 4 bases at J, with 21 bases in the middle. CDR3 coding DNA: TGTGCCAGCTTCTCCTATCAGGGAGGGGGAGCAGATACGCAGTATTTT. It yields the protein CASFSYQGGGADTQYF.

The chain links TRBV30 to TRBJ1-1; the D is unclear. Germline CDR1 is GTSNPN and CDR2 is SVGIG (reference sequence). Trimming removed 3 bases at V and 0 bases at J, with 8 bases between. The CDR3 contains 13 residues. CDR3 DNA sequence: TGTGCCTGGAGAAGGACTATGAACACTGAAGCTTTCTTT. It is translated as CAWRRTMNTEAFF.

The V call is TRBV19, the J call TRBJ2-5, with 7 bases lining up with TRBD2. This CDR3 spans 16 amino acids. Germline loops: CDR1 LNHDA, CDR2 SQIVND (reference sequence). The trim removed 3 bases at V and 7 bases at J, leaving 14 bases unmatched. The CDR3 protein is CASSMTLGGNRWTQYF. CDR3 nucleotide sequence: TGTGCCAGTAGTATGACCCTGGGGGGGAATAGGTGGACCCAGTACTTC.

The genes are TRBV28 and TRBJ1-6; D gene ambiguous. Germline loops: CDR1 MDHEN, CDR2 SYDVKM. CDR3 length: 14 amino acids. V gave up 3 bases and J gave up 0 bases, with 3 bases separating them. CDR3 residues: CASSFGSYNSPLHF. For the CDR3, the DNA is TGTGCCAGCAGTTTTGGCTCCTATAATTCACCCCTCCACTTT.

The chain uses TRBV7-6 and TRBJ1-2, with 8 bases identical to TRBD1. Trimming cost V 1 base and J 8 bases; bases outside gene matches: 9. Germline-derived CDR1 and CDR2 are SGHVS and FNYEAQ. This CDR3 spans 15 amino acids. The CDR3 here is CASSLGPGGNEGYTF. DNA for the CDR3: TGTGCCAGCAGCTTAGGGCCAGGGGGCAATGAGGGCTACACCTTC.

The J gene is TRBJ1-1, the V gene TRBV19; TRBD1 is a possible D gene (5 bases). V was shortened by 9 bases and J by 6 bases, with 17 bases between the two germline ends. Germline CDR1 LNHDA, CDR2 SQIVND (reference sequence). The CDR3 runs to 13 residues. CDR3 in DNA: TGTGCCAGCAGGCCGGGGGGTATGGCTGAAGCTTTCTTT. The encoded protein is CASRPGGMAEAFF.